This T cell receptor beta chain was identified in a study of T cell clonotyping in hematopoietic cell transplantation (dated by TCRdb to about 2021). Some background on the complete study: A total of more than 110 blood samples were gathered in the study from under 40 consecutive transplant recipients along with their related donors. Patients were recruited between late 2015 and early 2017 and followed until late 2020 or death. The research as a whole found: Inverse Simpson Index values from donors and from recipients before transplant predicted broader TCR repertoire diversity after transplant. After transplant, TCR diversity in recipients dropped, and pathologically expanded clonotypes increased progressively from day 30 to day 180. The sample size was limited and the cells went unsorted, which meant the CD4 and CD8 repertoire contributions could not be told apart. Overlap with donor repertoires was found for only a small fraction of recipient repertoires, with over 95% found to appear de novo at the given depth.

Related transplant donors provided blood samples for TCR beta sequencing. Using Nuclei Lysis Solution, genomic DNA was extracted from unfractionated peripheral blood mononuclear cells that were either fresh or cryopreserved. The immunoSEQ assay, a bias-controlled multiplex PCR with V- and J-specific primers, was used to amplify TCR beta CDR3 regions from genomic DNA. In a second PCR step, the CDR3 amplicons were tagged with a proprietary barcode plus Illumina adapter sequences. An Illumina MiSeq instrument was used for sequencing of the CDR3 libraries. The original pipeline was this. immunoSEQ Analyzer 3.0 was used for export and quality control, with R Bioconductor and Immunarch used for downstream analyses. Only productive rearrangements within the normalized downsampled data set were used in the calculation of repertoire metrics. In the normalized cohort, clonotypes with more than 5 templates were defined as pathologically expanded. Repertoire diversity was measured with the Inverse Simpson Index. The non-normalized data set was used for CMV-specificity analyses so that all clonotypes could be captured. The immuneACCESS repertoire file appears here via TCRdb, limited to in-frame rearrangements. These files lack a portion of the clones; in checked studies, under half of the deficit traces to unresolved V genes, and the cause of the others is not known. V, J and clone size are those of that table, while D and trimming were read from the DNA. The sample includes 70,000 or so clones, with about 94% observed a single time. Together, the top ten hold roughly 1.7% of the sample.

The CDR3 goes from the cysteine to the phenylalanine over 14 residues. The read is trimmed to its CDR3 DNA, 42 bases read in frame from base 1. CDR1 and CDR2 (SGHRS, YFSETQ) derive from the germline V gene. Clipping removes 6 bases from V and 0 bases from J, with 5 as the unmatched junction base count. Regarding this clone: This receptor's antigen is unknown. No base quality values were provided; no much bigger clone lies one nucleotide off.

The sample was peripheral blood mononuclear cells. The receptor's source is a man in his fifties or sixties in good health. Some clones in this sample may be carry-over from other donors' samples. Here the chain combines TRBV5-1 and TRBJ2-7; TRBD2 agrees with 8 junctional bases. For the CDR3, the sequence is CASNGGGSSYEQYF. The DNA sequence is TGCGCCAGCAACGGGGGGGGAAGCTCCTACGAGCAGTACTTC.